This T cell receptor beta chain was observed in a study of regulatory T cells in long-lasting Graves disease. Arm-PCR with iRepertoire HTBI primers amplified the CDR3 regions for these TCR beta libraries. Each CDR3 protein is one row after TCRdb ran MiXCR on the multiplex PCR reads. The repertoire consists of 700,000 or so distinct CDR3 sequences, with approximately 31% occurring once and the leading ten covering roughly 46%. Time point reported: persistent/refractory GD, antithyroid drugs over 5 years with positive TRAb. PBMC RNA served as the TCR library source. The CDR3 consists of 16 residues. Trimming removed 4 bases at V and 1 base at J, with 13 bases between. In germline, CDR1 is KGHDR, CDR2 SFDVKD.

This sample comprised peripheral blood mononuclear cells (PBMCs), obtained when the disease was refractory, from a patient treated with antithyroid drugs. The chain employs TRBV24-1 and TRBJ1-5; D might be TRBD1 (5 bases). The source of this sequence is a female donor with Graves disease. CDR3 loop: CATSDADTLSNQPQHF. CDR3 coding DNA: TGTGCCACCAGTGACGCGGACACGCTGAGCAATCAGCCCCAGCATTTT.